This is a list of T cell receptor beta chains from one sample in a study of CD8+ T cells in alopecia areata. The assay was immunoSEQ multiplex PCR, and TCRdb's table has in-frame clones only and misses some. The sample lists some 150,000 clones; roughly 50% were seen once. The material was CD4+ T cells sorted from blood, obtained at week 56, from a patient treated with tofacitinib. These receptors all stem from a human donor with alopecia areata. Both conserved end residues are part of each CDR3. Each record gives: J gene, D gene, clone size, V gene, CDR3 DNA, CDR3 protein. The D gene is left open where the match is weak. Clone sizes are given selectively: once, few, many, or a class where the clone is expanded.

J: TRBJ1-3; D: -; size: -; V: TRBV29-1; DNA: TGCAGCGTTGAAGATCGGGTTGGGCGGTACTCTGGAAACACCATATATTTT; CDR3: CSVEDRVGRYSGNTIYF
J: TRBJ2-1; D: -; size: -; V: TRBV5-6; DNA: TGTGCCAGCAGCCCAGAAGGGGCGGGGCGGCAGTTCTTC; CDR3: CASSPEGAGRQFF
J: TRBJ1-4; D: -; size: -; V: TRBV30; DNA: TGTGCGGCTTGTCCAACTAATGAAAAACTGTTTTTT; CDR3: CAACPTNEKLFF
J: TRBJ2-7; D: TRBD2; size: -; V: TRBV4-1; DNA: TGCGCCAGCAGCCAGCTATTCGGGACTAGCGGGGGCGAGCAGTACTTC; CDR3: CASSQLFGTSGGEQYF
J: TRBJ1-2; D: -; size: -; V: TRBV6-1; DNA: TGTGCCAGCGCCATGGCGTATGGCTACACCTTC; CDR3: CASAMAYGYTF
J: TRBJ2-2; D: -; size: -; V: TRBV7-6; DNA: TGTGCCAGCAGCTTGTATGCCGGGGAGCTGTTTTTT; CDR3: CASSLYAGELFF
J: TRBJ1-2; D: -; size: -; V: TRBV5-6; DNA: TGTGCCAGCAGCTCCCCAGCAGGGACCTATGGCTACACCTTC; CDR3: CASSSPAGTYGYTF
J: TRBJ1-1; D: -; size: -; V: TRBV5-1; DNA: TGCGCCAGCAGCTTTGACCTGAACACTGAAGCTTTCTTT; CDR3: CASSFDLNTEAFF
J: TRBJ2-3; D: TRBD2; size: few; V: TRBV9; DNA: TGTGCCAGCAGCGGGACTAGCGGGGGCGGCACAGATACGCAGTATTTT; CDR3: CASSGTSGGGTDTQYF
J: TRBJ1-2; D: -; size: -; V: TRBV5-6; DNA: TGTGCCAGCAGCTCCCGGAGAGGCGACTATGGCTACACCTTC; CDR3: CASSSRRGDYGYTF
J: TRBJ1-5; D: TRBD1; size: -; V: TRBV9; DNA: TGTGCCAGCAGCGTCGGGCAGGGGGATCAGCCCCAGCATTTT; CDR3: CASSVGQGDQPQHF
J: TRBJ2-3; D: TRBD1; size: -; V: TRBV15; DNA: TGTGCCACTGAGACAGGGTTACGTGGAGCAGATACGCAGTATTTT; CDR3: CATETGLRGADTQYF
J: TRBJ1-1; D: TRBD1; size: few; V: TRBV29-1; DNA: TGCAGCGCAGCTCTAAGGGACAGGGGAGGGTTGAACACTGAAGCTTTCTTT; CDR3: CSAALRDRGGLNTEAFF
J: TRBJ2-3; D: -; size: few; V: TRBV7-9; DNA: TGTGCCAGCAGCTTACTCGCCTGGGGTACAGATACGCAGTATTTT; CDR3: CASSLLAWGTDTQYF
J: TRBJ1-1; D: -; size: few; V: TRBV10-2; DNA: TGCGCCAGCAGTGACGTTGAGGGCGCGGGAGCTTTCTTT; CDR3: CASSDVEGAGAFF
J: TRBJ2-1; D: TRBD2; size: -; V: TRBV19; DNA: TGTGCCAGTAGTCCAGACCCCAGCGGGGGCCCTGGAAATGAGCAGTTCTTC; CDR3: CASSPDPSGGPGNEQFF
J: TRBJ1-1; D: -; size: -; V: TRBV7-2; DNA: TGTGCCAGCAGCTCCGTCGGGGCGAACACTGAAGCTTTCTTT; CDR3: CASSSVGANTEAFF
J: TRBJ1-3; D: TRBD1; size: -; V: TRBV7-2; DNA: TGTGCCAGCAGCCAGGGACAGAGAAACACCATATATTTT; CDR3: CASSQGQRNTIYF
J: TRBJ2-3; D: -; size: -; V: TRBV9; DNA: TGTGCCAGCAGCGAGAATATAGCGGATACGCAGTATTTT; CDR3: CASSENIADTQYF
J: TRBJ2-3; D: -; size: -; V: TRBV30; DNA: TGTGCCTGGAGTGATCGCAGGGGCTTGTCCACAGATACGCAGTATTTT; CDR3: CAWSDRRGLSTDTQYF
J: TRBJ1-5; D: -; size: -; V: TRBV7-2; DNA: TGTGCCAGCAGCCAACAGGGATATCAGCCCCAGCATTTT; CDR3: CASSQQGYQPQHF
J: TRBJ2-7; D: TRBD1; size: -; V: TRBV6-5; DNA: TGTGCCAGCGAAGCCTCCGGGACAGGCTACTACGAGCAGTACTTC; CDR3: CASEASGTGYYEQYF
J: TRBJ2-6; D: TRBD1; size: -; V: TRBV30; DNA: TGTGCCTGGAGTGTACTCAGGACAGGCCCCAACTCTGGGGCCAACGTCCTGACTTTC; CDR3: CAWSVLRTGPNSGANVLTF
J: TRBJ2-7; D: TRBD1; size: few; V: TRBV29-1; DNA: TGCAGCGTGAGGACAGGGCCCGAGCAGTACTTC; CDR3: CSVRTGPEQYF
J: TRBJ2-7; D: -; size: -; V: TRBV6-1; DNA: TGTGCCAGCAGTGAAAGGCAGGGCCACGAGCAGTACTTC; CDR3: CASSERQGHEQYF
J: TRBJ2-5; D: -; size: -; V: TRBV5-4; DNA: TGTGCCAGCAGCGCAAGGTCCTCAGAGACCCAGTACTTC; CDR3: CASSARSSETQYF
J: TRBJ2-3; D: -; size: few; V: TRBV30; DNA: TGTGCCTGGACAGGGGCTAGCGGACCGGGAGATACGCAGTATTTT; CDR3: CAWTGASGPGDTQYF
J: TRBJ2-1; D: TRBD2; size: few; V: TRBV5-1; DNA: TGCGCCAGCAGCTTGGTGGCTAGCGGGGGAAAAAGGGAGCAGTTCTTC; CDR3: CASSLVASGGKREQFF
J: TRBJ1-2; D: -; size: -; V: TRBV10-3; DNA: TGTGCCATCCAGGGAGAACCAAACTATGGCTACACCTTC; CDR3: CAIQGEPNYGYTF
J: TRBJ2-5; D: -; size: -; V: TRBV11-2; DNA: TGTGCCAGCAGCACGACTGTTAGGCAAGAGACCCAGTACTTC; CDR3: CASSTTVRQETQYF
J: TRBJ2-7; D: -; size: few; V: TRBV6-5; DNA: TGTGCCAGCAGTTCAGCGTCGGCCTACGAGCAGTACTTC; CDR3: CASSSASAYEQYF
J: TRBJ2-2; D: -; size: -; V: TRBV10-2; DNA: TGCGCCAGCAGTGCAAGAGACGGACTCACCGGGGAGCTGTTTTTT; CDR3: CASSARDGLTGELFF
J: TRBJ2-1; D: -; size: -; V: TRBV5-1; DNA: TGCGCCAGCAGCCCCCTCCGACGGGACAATGAGCAGTTCTTC; CDR3: CASSPLRRDNEQFF
J: TRBJ2-2; D: -; size: -; V: TRBV5-1; DNA: TGCGCCAGCAGCTTGGTCAAAGGGGCCAGTGGGGAGCTGTTTTTT; CDR3: CASSLVKGASGELFF
J: TRBJ2-7; D: -; size: few; V: TRBV29-1; DNA: TGCTGCCGGTACGAGCAGTACTTC; CDR3: CCRYEQYF
J: TRBJ1-2; D: -; size: once; V: TRBV7-6; DNA: TGTGCCAGCAGCTTAGAGGATTCAGGGTCAAGTATCTACACCTTC; CDR3: CASSLEDSGSSIYTF
J: TRBJ1-2; D: -; size: -; V: TRBV29-1; DNA: TGCAGCGTTGAAGACATCAGGGCTGCTGGCTACACCTTC; CDR3: CSVEDIRAAGYTF
J: TRBJ1-6; D: -; size: few; V: TRBV6-4; DNA: TGTGCCAGCAGTGTTTACCCCGGAGGGTCACCCCTCCACTTT; CDR3: CASSVYPGGSPLHF
J: TRBJ2-5; D: TRBD1; size: -; V: TRBV5-1; DNA: TGCGCCAGCAGTCGGGACAGGCCCAAAGAGACCCAGTACTTC; CDR3: CASSRDRPKETQYF
J: TRBJ2-3; D: -; size: -; V: TRBV2; DNA: TGTGCCAGCAGCGGAGGGACTCACACAGATACGCAGTATTTT; CDR3: CASSGGTHTDTQYF
J: TRBJ1-1; D: TRBD1; size: few; V: TRBV5-6; DNA: TGTGCCAGCAGCCGCCGGGACAGGGGGACTGAAGCTTTCTTT; CDR3: CASSRRDRGTEAFF
J: TRBJ2-5; D: TRBD1; size: few; V: TRBV30; DNA: TGTGCCTGGAGTGTACAGGGGGGCAAGGACTTC; CDR3: CAWSVQGGKDF
J: TRBJ2-7; D: TRBD1; size: few; V: TRBV10-3; DNA: TGTGCCATCAGGGAAGGGACAGGGAAATACTACGAGCAGTACTTC; CDR3: CAIREGTGKYYEQYF
J: TRBJ2-5; D: -; size: -; V: TRBV7-2; DNA: TGTGCCAGCAGCTCCCAAGAGACCCAGTACTTC; CDR3: CASSSQETQYF
J: TRBJ1-2; D: TRBD1; size: -; V: TRBV14; DNA: TGTGCCAGCAGCCAGGTGGACAGGGCCACCTATGGCTACACCTTC; CDR3: CASSQVDRATYGYTF
J: TRBJ2-2; D: -; size: -; V: TRBV5-1; DNA: TGCGCCAGCAGCCCGGGACAACTGAACACCGGGGAGCTGTTTTTT; CDR3: CASSPGQLNTGELFF
J: TRBJ1-1; D: TRBD1; size: -; V: TRBV27; DNA: TGTGCCAGTCGTCCCGGGACAGGATTTTTGAACACTGAAGCTTTCTTT; CDR3: CASRPGTGFLNTEAFF
J: TRBJ2-3; D: -; size: -; V: TRBV11-2; DNA: TGTGCCAGCAGCTTAGTGCCGCTTGTTACAGATACGCAGTATTTT; CDR3: CASSLVPLVTDTQYF
J: TRBJ2-1; D: -; size: -; V: TRBV28; DNA: TGTGCCAGCACCCTGGGGGGGCTCAATGAGCAGTTCTTC; CDR3: CASTLGGLNEQFF
J: TRBJ2-3; D: -; size: -; V: TRBV4-3; DNA: TGCGCCAGCAGCCAAGTCCCAGATACGCAGTATTTT; CDR3: CASSQVPDTQYF
J: TRBJ1-5; D: -; size: few; V: TRBV2; DNA: TGTGCCAGCAGTGTCTCGCTCAATCAGCCCCAGCATTTT; CDR3: CASSVSLNQPQHF
J: TRBJ2-7; D: -; size: -; V: TRBV5-1; DNA: TGCGCCAGCAGCTTGGTTGGGGATCCCTACGAGCAGTACTTC; CDR3: CASSLVGDPYEQYF
J: TRBJ2-2; D: -; size: -; V: TRBV27; DNA: TGTGCCAGCAGTTCTACAACAGGGAAACTGTTTTTT; CDR3: CASSSTTGKLFF
J: TRBJ2-5; D: TRBD1; size: -; V: TRBV7-9; DNA: TGTGCCAGCAGCCCGGGGACAGGGAGGCAAGAGACCCAGTACTTC; CDR3: CASSPGTGRQETQYF
J: TRBJ2-1; D: -; size: once; V: TRBV30; DNA: TGTGCCTGGAGTGGAGGCGTAGAGCAGTTCTTC; CDR3: CAWSGGVEQFF
J: TRBJ1-2; D: -; size: few; V: TRBV25-1; DNA: TGTGCCAGCAGTGGGGGGGCGTATGGCTACACCTTC; CDR3: CASSGGAYGYTF
J: TRBJ2-6; D: -; size: -; V: TRBV29-1; DNA: TGCAGCGTTGATTGGGGGCCGCTCCCCTCTGGGGCCAACGTCCTGACTTTC; CDR3: CSVDWGPLPSGANVLTF
J: TRBJ1-1; D: TRBD1; size: few; V: TRBV4-2; DNA: TGTGCCAGCAGCCTGGGGACAGTGACCACTGAAGCTTTCTTT; CDR3: CASSLGTVTTEAFF